This record looks at one TCR beta chain sequence and its context. What it binds is not known. This sample stems from a study of persistence of HIV-infected CD4 T cells. This was the immunoSEQ version 4 assay in survey mode. Sequencing was performed with immunoSEQ multiplex PCR; in TCRdb, only in-frame clones are kept and a portion is missing. Here the sample spans about 30,000 clones, 65% to 75% being singletons. An overlapping HIV-1 Gag peptide pool stimulated these cells at 0.95 to 1 ug/peptide/mL. Sorting of responding CD4+ T cells relied on upregulated CD40 ligand together with CD69. Donors had undetectable plasma HIV-1 RNA, under 50 copies/mL, for 4+ years. Per germline, CDR1 SGHTA and CDR2 FQGTGA. V lost 4 bases and J lost 0, with 10 bases in between. CDR3 size: 16 residues. Findings and limits, study-wide: Degenerate expanded CDR3beta sequences were enriched among CMV- and Gag-responding cells.

Sequencing used CD4+ T cells sorted from PBMCs after roughly 19-hour stimulation, obtained from a patient who received antiretroviral therapy. V and J are TRBV7-3 and TRBJ2-6, with D maybe TRBD1 (5 bases). The source is an adult man with HIV who was CMV-seropositive. The CDR3 nucleotides read TGTGCCAGCAGCTCGACAGTGAACTCTGGGGCCAACGTCCTGACTTTC. Protein product: CASSSTVNSGANVLTF.